This entry lists 14 T cell receptor beta chains sequenced from one sample in a study of blood T cell repertoires in COVID-19. Some clones are missing from TCRdb's copy, which holds only in-frame ones; the method was immunoSEQ multiplex PCR. The table lists over 25,000 clones, 70% to 90% of them singletons. The specimen was peripheral blood. The receptors here all came from a man in his 70s with active COVID-19.

The chain has TRBV10-3 and TRBJ2-3; TRBD2 agrees at 9 bases. This CDR3 is built from 16 residues. V was pared by 3 bases and J by 6 bases, with 10 bases of the junction left unmatched. Germline V lookup: CDR1 ENHRY, CDR2 SYGVKD. CDR3 amino acids: CAISDRAGGWADTQYF. CDR3 in DNA: TGTGCCATCAGTGATAGAGCGGGAGGATGGGCGGATACGCAGTATTTT.

This clone has more than one count but fewer than ten. The rearrangement uses TRBV5-5 and TRBJ1-2, with a possible D match to TRBD1 (5 bases). CDR3 length equals 14 residues. The germline V gene encodes CDR1 SGHKS and CDR2 YYEKEE (reference sequence). The V gene lost 4 bases and the J gene lost 8 bases, with 18 bases spanning the gap. CDR3 amino acids: CASSPEAGPNGYTF. The CDR3 coding sequence is TGTGCCAGCAGCCCTGAAGCAGGGCCTAACGGCTACACCTTC.

V and J are TRBV4-3 and TRBJ2-2; 9 bases are a match to TRBD1. Per the germline V gene, CDR1 is LGHNA and CDR2 is YSLEER. Germline trimming cut 1 base from V and 6 bases from J; bases unmatched to any gene: 9. The CDR3 has 17 amino acids. The CDR3 DNA reads TGCGCCAGCAGCCAAGCTCCGGAACAGGGGGCCCCCGGGGAGCTGTTTTTT. Translation: CASSQAPEQGAPGELFF.

V is TRBV7-2 and J is TRBJ1-3; no clear D. There are 15 residues in the CDR3. V lost 0 bases and J lost 0, with 6 bases in between. Germline V gene lookup returns CDR1 SGHTA and CDR2 FQGNSA. CDR3 region: CASSLAHSSGNTIYF. The CDR3 DNA follows: TGTGCCAGCAGCTTAGCCCACTCCTCTGGAAACACCATATATTTT.

This rearrangement joins TRBV10-2 to TRBJ2-3; 9 nucleotides align to TRBD2. Trimming cost V 0 bases and J 4 bases; bases outside gene matches: 8. The CDR3 contains 17 residues. Germline loops: CDR1 WSHSY, CDR2 SAAADI. In DNA form, the CDR3 reads TGCGCCAGCAGTGAGTCGGCGCTAGCGGGAACAGCAGATACGCAGTATTTT. It codes for CASSESALAGTADTQYF.

In the case of this clone: One junction end disagrees with the germline gene, perhaps due to a read error. CDR3 region: CASIKRGTPVF. The CDR3 DNA sequence: TGTGCCAGCATCAAACGGGGGACCCCGGTCTTC. The rearrangement links TRBV27 to TRBJ2-1; D possibly corresponds to TRBD2 (6 bases). The CDR3 spans 11 residues. In germline, CDR1 is MNHEY, CDR2 SMNVEV (reference sequence).

This chain connects TRBV5-5 to TRBJ1-4, with D tentatively TRBD1 (5 bases). V was shortened by 3 bases and J by 0 bases, with 15 bases between the two germline ends. Germline loops: CDR1 SGHKS, CDR2 YYEKEE (reference sequence). The CDR3 is 17 amino acids. The CDR3 coding sequence is TGTGCCAGCAGCTCAGTGCTGGGACTCTCAACTAATGAAAAACTGTTTTTT. Translation: CASSSVLGLSTNEKLFF.

The chain couples TRBV5-1 to TRBJ2-1, with TRBD2 matching 11 bases. This CDR3 is built from 15 residues. J gave up 9 bases and V 0 bases, and 5 bases lay outside the gene matches. Germline values: CDR1 SGHRS, CDR2 YFSETQ. The CDR3 region has the DNA TGCGCCAGCAGCTTGGTTAGTAGCGGGAGGGGTGAGCAGTTCTTC. This sequence encodes CASSLVSSGRGEQFF.

The rearrangement links TRBV11-2 to TRBJ2-1; 10 bases agree with TRBD2. V was clipped by 5 bases and J by 3 bases; unmatched bases: 7. The CDR3 totals 16 residues. Germline V gene data show CDR1 as SGHAT and CDR2 as FQNNGV. The CDR3 spells CASSGSSGSVYNEQFF. The CDR3 nucleotides read TGTGCCAGCAGCGGCTCTAGCGGGAGCGTCTACAATGAGCAGTTCTTC.

The J gene is TRBJ1-1, the V gene TRBV4-3, with D maybe TRBD1 (6 bases). V lost 1 base and J lost 5, with 11 bases in between. Per germline, CDR1 LGHNA and CDR2 YSLEER. The CDR3 contains 14 residues. CDR3 nucleotide sequence: TGCGCCAGCAGCCAAGGGGGGAGGGGGACTGAAGCTTTCTTT. Protein sequence: CASSQGGRGTEAFF.

The chain recombines TRBV30 with TRBJ1-6; D is unclear. CDR3 size: 15 residues. Germline lookup yields CDR1 GTSNPN and CDR2 SVGIG (reference sequence). V was cut by 0 bases and J by 4 bases, with 10 bases left in between. CDR3 sequence: CAWSVSGSYNSPLHF. CDR3 nucleotides: TGTGCCTGGAGTGTATCCGGTTCTTATAATTCACCCCTCCACTTT.

The chain joins TRBV25-1 to TRBJ2-7; D uncertain. Germline V gene sequence: CDR1 MGHDK, CDR2 SYGVNS. V dropped 3 bases and J dropped 3 bases, with 9 bases sitting between them. This CDR3 is built from 13 residues. The CDR3 nucleotides read TGTGCCAGCAGTGACGAGGTCAGCTACGAGCAGTACTTC. As protein: CASSDEVSYEQYF.

This clone has just a few counts. The rearrangement uses TRBV7-9 and TRBJ2-2, with 8 bases that match TRBD1. Germline trimming cut 4 bases from V and 6 bases from J; bases unmatched to any gene: 16. The CDR3 covers 18 residues. CDR1 is SEHNR and CDR2 is FQNEAQ in the germline V gene (reference sequence). CDR3 nucleotide sequence: TGTGCCAGCAGCTCTTCCTCGATGAGGACAGGGCCGTCCGGGGAGCTGTTTTTT. It is translated as CASSSSSMRTGPSGELFF.

The CDR3 region is CASSPGTGSVLQPQHF. In DNA form, the CDR3 reads TGTGCCAGCTCACCAGGGACAGGGTCGGTTCTTCAGCCCCAGCATTTT. The chain employs TRBV18 and TRBJ1-5; 9 nucleotides align to TRBD1. After removal of 2 bases from V and 6 bases from J, the junction contained 8 bases not matched to a gene. Germline lookup yields CDR1 KGHSH and CDR2 LQKENI. The CDR3 is 16 amino acids.